This T cell receptor (beta chain) was sequenced during a study of identical twins (dated by TCRdb to about 2016). For context, the study as a whole: To test whether fetal clonotypes persist, this study deep-sequenced TCR alpha and beta repertoires from monozygotic twins, from unrelated adults of various ages, and from cord blood. Replicate twin experiments were performed at different times using different library preparation protocols to rule out contamination.

The library was generated by 5' RACE. The sequencer listed for this sample is Illumina HiSeq 2000. A universal primer binding site was introduced by template switching, and a unique molecular identifier was present in the final cDNA, enabling accurate counting of TCR cDNA molecules. Specific primers in the conserved constant-segment region were used to synthesize first-strand cDNA for the TCR alpha and beta chains. To control for contamination, every cDNA library carried two barcodes: a SMART-Mk sample barcode plus Illumina barcodes. TruSeq adapter sequences along with Illumina sample barcodes were introduced in two successive PCR steps. The Illumina HiSeq platform was used with custom primers to sequence TCR alpha and beta cDNA libraries. Per the source publication's procedure: Raw reads were processed with MiGEC to extract unique molecular identifiers, and MiXCR was used to determine CDR3 positions. For each individual, recombination models were inferred using an EM algorithm with the repgenHMM and IGoR tools. The analysis of shared clonotypes was done with the tcR package in R, with sharing normalized by the product of cloneset sizes. To study raw recombination without the effects of thymic and clonal selection, out-of-frame nonproductive sequences were analyzed. TCRdb trimmed public reads at Q25 via fastp, called clones via MiXCR and kept in-frame beta chains. Rows are combined by CDR3 protein, so each entry shows the most common genes and DNA. Clone size and V and J calls follow TCRdb, not the original study. The sample includes some 300,000 distinct CDR3 sequences, with over 9% observed a single time. The biggest ten clones account for just over 7% of the sample.

What the work shows at the level of the full study, not this receptor alone: Excess twin sharing in beta out-of-frame sequences was weaker because fewer shared sequences lowered the signal-to-noise ratio. Invariant T cells such as MAIT and iNKT could partly confound zero-insertion analyses, although diverse VJ usage argued against such confounding for most clonotypes. Out-of-frame TCR alpha sharing in monozygotic twins was systematically underestimated by recombination models, whereas sharing between unrelated individuals was in agreement with the recombination models. Fewer insertions were carried by abundant cord blood beta clonotypes; a weaker similar trend was observed in young adult naive repertoires, while no such trend was observed in memory repertoires. Because the same donors could not be followed over many years, the conclusions relied on cross-sectional statistical analysis. Compared with coincidental sharing between unrelated individuals, out-of-frame TCR alpha sequences shared between twins showed an excess of sequences with low generation probability.

The CDR3 sequence holds 14 residues, the cysteine and phenylalanine included. Only the CDR3 DNA stays, 42 bases, in frame from base 1. V drops 6 bases and J drops 2 bases, leaving 13 bases in between. Details on this clonotype: The specificity of this receptor is unknown. Base quality data are lacking; no much larger clone is found one base away.

All donors were healthy Caucasians. Three pairs of female monozygotic twins, all aged about 18 to 29 years, made up the twin cohort. Positive isolation kits from Invitrogen were used to isolate CD4+ and CD8+ T cell populations. These data were also filed under a second study, of yellow fever vaccine responses in identical twins. From the second report: The authors reported that the T cell response to vaccination in identical twins appeared partly convergent and partly personalized. The study precisely tracked vaccine-responding T cell clones in identical twins.

This clonotype was sampled from a woman in her late teens or twenties in good health. The source material was CD8+ T cells sorted from blood. The chain is encoded by TRBV12-3 or TRBV12-4 joined to TRBJ2-5; TRBD2 is a weak D gene call, 7 bases matching. The CDR3 is CASRGRGAQETQYF. Read as DNA, the sequence is TGTGCCAGCAGGGGACGGGGGGCGCAAGAGACCCAGTACTTC.